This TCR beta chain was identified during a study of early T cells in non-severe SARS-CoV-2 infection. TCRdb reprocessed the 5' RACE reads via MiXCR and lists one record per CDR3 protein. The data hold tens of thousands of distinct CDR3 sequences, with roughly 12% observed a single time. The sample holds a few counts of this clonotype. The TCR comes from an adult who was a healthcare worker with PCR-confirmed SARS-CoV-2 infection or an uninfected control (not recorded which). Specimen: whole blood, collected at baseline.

CDR3: CASSGQGIDTQYF. In DNA, the CDR3 is TGTGCCAGCAGTGGACAGGGGATAGATACGCAGTATTTT. The gene calls are TRBV2 and TRBJ2-3, with TRBD1 identical over 8 bases. This CDR3 is built from 13 residues. Looked up from germline, CDR1 is SNHLY and CDR2 is FYNNEI. J gave up 5 bases and V 4 bases, and 2 bases lay outside the gene matches.